The sequence of this TCR beta chain was determined in a study of shared clonotypes between healthy human individuals. Overall study results and limits: Memory subsets generally showed lower estimated richness than naive subsets. Clonotype sharing among the donors was expected to vary with sequencing depth.

The study separated CD4+ cells into CD45RA+ naive and CD45RA-negative memory subsets. Under the authors' procedure: ImmunoSEQ output held junction-only sequences without quality scores, so filtering differed. TCRdb's table, derived via immunoSEQ multiplex PCR, lists solely in-frame clones and lacks some. D and trimming were read from the DNA, whereas the V and J calls and clone size are those reported in that table. Altogether a few million clones are present, 90% to 95% being singletons, with the ten largest covering 0.35% to 0.5%. Germline values: CDR1 MNHEY, CDR2 SVGAGI. The CDR3 length is 11 residues. V was trimmed by 7 bases and J by 8 bases, leaving 12 bases between them. Comments on this clone: What it binds is unknown.

Specimen: naive CD4+ T cells from PBMCs. The subset was: CD45RA+ positively selected. The rearrangement uses TRBV6-5 and TRBJ2-7; a weak D match, TRBD2 (6 bases). This receptor was taken from a young man in good health. Some clones in this sample may be carry-over from other donors' samples. CDR3 residues: CASKLGGQQYF. The CDR3 DNA follows: TGTGCCAGCAAACTCGGAGGGCAGCAGTACTTC.